This T cell receptor beta chain was retrieved from a study of a mutant IDH1 vaccine in newly diagnosed glioma. In the study overall: Mean patient age was about 40 years; 62.5% were male and around 38% female. Former treatment meant radiotherapy, temozolomide, or both; the majority had gotten both.

A remark on this clone: Its antigen remains unidentified.

The germline V gene has CDR1 MGHDK and CDR2 SYGVNS. This CDR3 has 16 residues. With 1 base removed from V and 3 bases from J, the gap between germline ends came to 12 bases. General study findings and limits: Induction of immune responses by the vaccine occurred in about 93% of patients. It seemed that pseudoprogression was not linked to changes in the top peripheral T cell clonotypes.

The time point was: baseline, week 1 (first vaccination visit). Treatment denoted: pre-vaccination baseline after standard-of-care therapy. Libraries were prepared by immunoSEQ multiplex PCR; TCRdb keeps only in-frame clonotypes and omits some of them. The sample has about 32,000 clones; roughly 82% are singletons. The sequenced sample was PBMCs, obtained from a glioma patient treated with radiotherapy, temozolomide or both. This clonotype was sampled from a man aged 25 to 40 with glioma. The chain couples TRBV25-1 to TRBJ1-4; D unresolved. CDR3 residues: CASSELSNSANEKLFF. CDR3 nucleotides: TGTGCCAGCAGTGAATTAAGTAACTCGGCTAATGAAAAACTGTTTTTT. Supplemented by reference TRBV25-1 and TRBJ1-4, the full variable domain reads EADIYQTPRYLVIGTGKKITLECSQTMGHDKMYWYQQDPGMELHLIHYSYGVNSTEKGDLSSESTVSRIRTEHFPLTLESARPSHTSQYLCASSELSNSANEKLFFGSGTQLSVL.